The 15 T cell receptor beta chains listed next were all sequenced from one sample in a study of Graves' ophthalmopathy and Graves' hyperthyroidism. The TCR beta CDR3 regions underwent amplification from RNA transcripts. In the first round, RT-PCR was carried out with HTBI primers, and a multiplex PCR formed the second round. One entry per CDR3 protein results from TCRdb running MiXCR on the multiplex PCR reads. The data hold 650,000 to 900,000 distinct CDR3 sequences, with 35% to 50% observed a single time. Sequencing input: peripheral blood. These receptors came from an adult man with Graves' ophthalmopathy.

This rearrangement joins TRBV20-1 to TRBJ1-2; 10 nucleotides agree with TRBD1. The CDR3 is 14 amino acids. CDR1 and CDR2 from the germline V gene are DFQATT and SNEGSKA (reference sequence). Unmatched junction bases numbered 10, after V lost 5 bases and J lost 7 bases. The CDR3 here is CSAAETGGLSGYTF. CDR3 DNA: TGCAGTGCTGCCGAGACAGGGGGCTTGAGTGGCTACACCTTC.

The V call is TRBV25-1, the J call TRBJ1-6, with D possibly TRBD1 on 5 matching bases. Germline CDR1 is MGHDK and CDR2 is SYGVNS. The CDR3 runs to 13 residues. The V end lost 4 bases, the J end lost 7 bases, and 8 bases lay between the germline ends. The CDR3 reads CASSAPGNSPLHF. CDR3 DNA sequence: TGTGCCAGCAGTGCCCCAGGGAATTCACCCCTCCACTTT. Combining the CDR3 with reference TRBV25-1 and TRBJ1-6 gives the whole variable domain EADIYQTPRYLVIGTGKKITLECSQTMGHDKMYWYQQDPGMELHLIHYSYGVNSTEKGDLSSESTVSRIRTEHFPLTLESARPSHTSQYLCASSAPGNSPLHFGNGTRLTVT.

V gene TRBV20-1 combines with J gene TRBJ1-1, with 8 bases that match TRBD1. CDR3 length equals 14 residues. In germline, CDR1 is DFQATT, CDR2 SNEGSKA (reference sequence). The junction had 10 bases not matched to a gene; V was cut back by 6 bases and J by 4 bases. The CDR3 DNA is TGCAGTGCCGTCGACAGGGGTGGGGGCACTGAAGCTTTCTTT. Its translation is CSAVDRGGGTEAFF.

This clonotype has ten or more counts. CDR3 protein: CASSRLGYDQPQHF. The CDR3 region has the DNA TGTGCCAGTAGTCGTCTGGGTTATGATCAGCCCCAGCATTTT. The V and J genes are TRBV19 and TRBJ1-5; D is undetermined. CDR3 size: 14 residues. In germline, CDR1 is LNHDA, CDR2 SQIVND (reference sequence). V dropped 5 bases and J dropped 5 bases, with 13 bases sitting between them.

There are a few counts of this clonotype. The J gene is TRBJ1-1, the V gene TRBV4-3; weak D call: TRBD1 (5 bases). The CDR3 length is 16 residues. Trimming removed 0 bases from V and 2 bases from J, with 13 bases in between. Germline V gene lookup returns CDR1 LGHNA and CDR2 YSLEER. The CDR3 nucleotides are TGCGCCAGCAGCCAAGATTCGGCAGGGCGAAACACTGAAGCTTTCTTT. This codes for CASSQDSAGRNTEAFF.

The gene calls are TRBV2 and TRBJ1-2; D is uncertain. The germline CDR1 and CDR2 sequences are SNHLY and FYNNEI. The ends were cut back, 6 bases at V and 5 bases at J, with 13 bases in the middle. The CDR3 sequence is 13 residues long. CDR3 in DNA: TGTGCCAGCAGCCACCGATACGTATATGGCTACACCTTC. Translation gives CASSHRYVYGYTF.

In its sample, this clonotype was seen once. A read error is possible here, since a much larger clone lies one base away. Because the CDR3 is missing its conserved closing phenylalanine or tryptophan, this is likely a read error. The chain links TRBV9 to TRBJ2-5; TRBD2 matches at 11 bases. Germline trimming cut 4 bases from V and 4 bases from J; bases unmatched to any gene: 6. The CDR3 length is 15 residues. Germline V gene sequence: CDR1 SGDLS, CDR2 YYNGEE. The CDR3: CASSHTSGSGETQYS. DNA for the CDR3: TGTGCCAGCAGCCATACTAGCGGGAGCGGAGAGACCCAGTACTCC.

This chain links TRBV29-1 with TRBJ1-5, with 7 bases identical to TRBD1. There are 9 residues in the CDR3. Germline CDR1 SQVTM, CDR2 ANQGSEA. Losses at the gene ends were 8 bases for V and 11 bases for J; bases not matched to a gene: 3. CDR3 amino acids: CSTGQSQHF. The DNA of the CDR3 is TGCAGCACGGGACAGTCCCAGCATTTT.

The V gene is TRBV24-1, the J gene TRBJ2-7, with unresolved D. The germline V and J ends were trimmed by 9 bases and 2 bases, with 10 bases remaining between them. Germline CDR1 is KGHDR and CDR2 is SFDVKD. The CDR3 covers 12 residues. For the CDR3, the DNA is TGTGCCACCTCCTCCGGGCCCTACGAGCAGTACTTC. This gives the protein CATSSGPYEQYF.

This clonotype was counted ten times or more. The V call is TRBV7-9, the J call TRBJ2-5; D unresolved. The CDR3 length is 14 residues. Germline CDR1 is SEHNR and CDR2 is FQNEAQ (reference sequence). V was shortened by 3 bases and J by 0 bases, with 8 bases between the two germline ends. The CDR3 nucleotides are TGTGCCAGCAGCTTCGAAGGGTACCAAGAGACCCAGTACTTC. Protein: CASSFEGYQETQYF.

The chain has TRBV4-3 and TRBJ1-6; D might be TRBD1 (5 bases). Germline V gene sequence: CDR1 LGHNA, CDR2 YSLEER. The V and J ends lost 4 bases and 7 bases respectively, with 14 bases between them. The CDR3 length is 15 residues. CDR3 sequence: CASSPNRDRNSPLHF. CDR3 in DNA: TGCGCCAGCAGCCCCAACCGGGACCGAAATTCACCCCTCCACTTT.

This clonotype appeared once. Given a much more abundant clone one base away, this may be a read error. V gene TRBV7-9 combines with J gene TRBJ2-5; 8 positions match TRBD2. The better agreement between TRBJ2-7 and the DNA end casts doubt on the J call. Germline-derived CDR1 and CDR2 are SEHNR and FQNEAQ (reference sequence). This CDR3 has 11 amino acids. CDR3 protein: CASGGRSEQYF. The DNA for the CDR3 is TGTGCCAGCGGCGGGAGGAGCGAGCAGTACTTC.

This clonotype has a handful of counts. The CDR3 here is CASSFYQGSGANVLTF. CDR3 nucleotides: TGTGCCAGCAGCTTTTATCAGGGCTCTGGGGCCAACGTCCTGACTTTC. The chain employs TRBV7-9 and TRBJ2-6; a possible D gene is TRBD1 (5 bases). The germline gives CDR1 SEHNR, CDR2 FQNEAQ (reference sequence). V lost 3 bases and J 0 bases, leaving 9 bases between the germline ends. This CDR3 is built from 16 residues. Drawing the rest from reference TRBV7-9 and TRBJ2-6, the complete variable domain is DTGVSQNPRHKITKRGQNVTFRCDPISEHNRLYWYRQTLGQGPEFLTYFQNEAQLEKSRLLSDRFSAERPKGSFSTLEIQRTEQGDSAMYLCASSFYQGSGANVLTFGAGSRLTVL.

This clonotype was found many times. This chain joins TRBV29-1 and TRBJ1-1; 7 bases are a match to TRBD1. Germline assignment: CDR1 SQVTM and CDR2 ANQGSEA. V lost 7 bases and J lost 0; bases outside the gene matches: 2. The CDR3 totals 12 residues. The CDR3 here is CSAGQVNTEAFF. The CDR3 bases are TGCAGCGCCGGACAGGTGAACACTGAAGCTTTCTTT. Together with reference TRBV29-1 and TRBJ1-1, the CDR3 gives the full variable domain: SAVISQKPSRDICQRGTSLTIQCQVDSQVTMMFWYRQQPGQSLTLIATANQGSEATYESGFVIDKFPISRPNLTFSTLTVSNMSPEDSSIYLCSAGQVNTEAFFGQGTRLTVV.

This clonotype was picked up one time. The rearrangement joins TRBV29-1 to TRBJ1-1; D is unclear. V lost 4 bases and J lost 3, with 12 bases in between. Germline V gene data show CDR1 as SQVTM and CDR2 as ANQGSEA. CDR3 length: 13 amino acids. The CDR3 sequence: CSVVEGSHTEAFF. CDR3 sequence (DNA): TGCAGCGTTGTGGAGGGTTCTCACACTGAAGCTTTCTTT.